The rows below give T cell receptor beta chains drawn from one sample of a study of cytomegalovirus exposure and HLA in healthy donors. Produced via immunoSEQ multiplex PCR; TCRdb's table is partial and in-frame only. The sample consists of some 170,000 clones, 85% to 90% of them appearing once. The material sequenced was PBMCs. The receptor source for this set is a woman in her 30s in good health and CMV-seronegative. Each CDR3 is given with its conserved first and last residue. Each record gives: V gene, D gene, J gene, clone size, CDR3 DNA, CDR3 protein. A D gene is named only where the DNA matches it firmly. Not every row has a clone size; where given, it reads once, few, many or a size class.

>TRBV14|TRBD1|TRBJ2-7|NA
TGTGCCAGCAGCCAAGATACGGACAGGGACTACGAGCAGTACTTC
CASSQDTDRDYEQYF
>TRBV6-1|TRBD1|TRBJ2-7|NA
TGTGCCAGCAGCGCCGGGACAGGGGTTTACGAGCAGTACTTC
CASSAGTGVYEQYF
>TRBV11-1|TRBD2|TRBJ2-1|once
TGTGCCAGCAGCTTAAGAGCTAGCGGATACAATGAGCAGTTCTTC
CASSLRASGYNEQFF
>TRBV7-2|NA|TRBJ2-3|few
TGTGCCAGCAGCTTGGTAGATACGCAGTATTTT
CASSLVDTQYF
>TRBV25-1|NA|TRBJ1-1|NA
TGTGCCAGCAGTCGACAGCAAGAAGCTTTCTTT
CASSRQQEAFF
>TRBV29-1|TRBD1|TRBJ2-5|NA
TGCAGCACAACAGGACAGGGAGAGACCCAGTACTTC
CSTTGQGETQYF
>TRBV27|NA|TRBJ2-7|NA
TGTGCCAGCAGTTTATACAGGGCCAACTACGAGCAGTACTTC
CASSLYRANYEQYF
>TRBV4-3|NA|TRBJ2-5|NA
TGCGCCAGCAGCCAAGAGGGCCGCCAAGAGACCCAGTACTTC
CASSQEGRQETQYF
>TRBV5-4|TRBD1|TRBJ2-7|NA
TGTGCCAGCAGCTGGGCAGGGGGTCCCTACGAGCAGTACTTC
CASSWAGGPYEQYF
>TRBV15|TRBD1|TRBJ2-7|NA
TGTGCCACCAGCAGGGGCGGGACAGGGTCCTACGAGCAGTACTTC
CATSRGGTGSYEQYF
>TRBV5-1|NA|TRBJ2-7|NA
TGCGCCAGCAGCTTGGGGTCTTGGGGCGACAGCTCCTACGAGCAGTACTTC
CASSLGSWGDSSYEQYF
>TRBV5-6|TRBD2|TRBJ2-1|NA
TGTGCCAGCAGCTTGTCAGCGGGAACTGCCTACAATGAGCAGTTCTTC
CASSLSAGTAYNEQFF
>TRBV29-1|NA|TRBJ1-2|NA
TGCAGCGTGGGTGGGCGTGGGAGTGACTATGGCTACACCTTC
CSVGGRGSDYGYTF
>TRBV5-4|TRBD1|TRBJ1-5|NA
TGTGCCAGCAGCTACGGGACAGGGCCTAATCAGCCCCAGCATTTT
CASSYGTGPNQPQHF
>TRBV7-2|TRBD1|TRBJ2-3|once
TGTGCCAGCAGTTGGACAGGGGGCACAGATACGCAGTATTTT
CASSWTGGTDTQYF
>TRBV14|NA|TRBJ1-2|NA
TGTGCCAGCAGCCAGGGGACCCAGAGGTACACCTTC
CASSQGTQRYTF
>TRBV4-1|NA|TRBJ1-4|NA
TGCGCCAGCAGCCAAGTGGGAACTGAAAAACTGTTTTTT
CASSQVGTEKLFF
>TRBV5-1|NA|TRBJ2-1|NA
TGCGCCAGCAGCTCTCGGGCAAGCGGAGTCTCCTACAATGAGCAGTTCTTC
CASSSRASGVSYNEQFF
>TRBV6-5|TRBD1|TRBJ2-7|NA
TGTGCCAGCAGTCCGGGGACAGGGGCTACCTACGAGCAGTACTTC
CASSPGTGATYEQYF
>TRBV19|NA|TRBJ2-2|NA
TGTGCCAGTAGTACCGCATTATGGGGTAACCCGAACACCGGGGAGCTGTTTTTT
CASSTALWGNPNTGELFF
>TRBV11-2|TRBD1|TRBJ2-2|NA
TGTGCCACCAAGGGACAGTTGAGCACCGGGGAGCTGTTTTTT
CATKGQLSTGELFF
>TRBV6-5|NA|TRBJ2-1|NA
TGTGCCAGCAGCCGAGGACTGGGAGGGGGTAATGAGCAGTTCTTC
CASSRGLGGGNEQFF
>TRBV9|TRBD1|TRBJ1-1|NA
TGTGCCAGCAGCGGGGGAGTGATACACCGGGACAGGGGCACTGAAGCTTTCTTT
CASSGGVIHRDRGTEAFF
>TRBV20-1|NA|TRBJ2-7|NA
TGCAGTGCTTCACGGGGGCGCGAGCAGTACTTC
CSASRGREQYF
>TRBV27|NA|TRBJ1-2|NA
TGTGCCAGCAGTCCGTGGGACAACTATGGCTACACCTTC
CASSPWDNYGYTF
>TRBV6-5|TRBD2|TRBJ2-1|NA
TGTGCCAGCAGCCTACGAGCGGGAGATTACAATGAGCAGTTCTTC
CASSLRAGDYNEQFF
>TRBV2|TRBD1|TRBJ1-2|once
TGTGCCAGCAGGGAACAGGGGAACTATGGCTACACCTTC
CASREQGNYGYTF
>TRBV7-9|NA|TRBJ2-7|once
TGTGCCAGCAGCCCCGCCGCGCCAAGCTCCTACGAGCAGTACTTC
CASSPAAPSSYEQYF
>TRBV5-1|NA|TRBJ2-1|once
TGCGCCAGCGCGTCAGGGGTCTACAATGAGCAGTTCTTC
CASASGVYNEQFF
>TRBV30|TRBD2|TRBJ2-3|once
TGTGCCTGGAGTCGGGAGGGCCCAGATACGCAGTATTTT
CAWSREGPDTQYF
>TRBV30|NA|TRBJ1-1|NA
TGTGCCTGGGGGACGGGGAGCACTGAAGCTTTCTTT
CAWGTGSTEAFF
>TRBV9|NA|TRBJ2-1|NA
TGTGCCAGCAGCGTAGGAGGGACTGGAAACAATGAGCAGTTCTTC
CASSVGGTGNNEQFF